One and the same sample provided the 13 T cell receptor beta chains below, sequenced in a study of cytomegalovirus exposure and HLA in healthy donors. Primers for the PCR totalled 60 Vbeta and 13 Jbeta. Clones were read by immunoSEQ multiplex PCR, and TCRdb kept only the in-frame ones, dropping some. The table includes about 95,000 clones, approximately 80% detected once. The sample taken for sequencing was PBMCs. These receptor sequences come from a woman aged 70-85 years in good health and CMV-seropositive.

This chain connects TRBV2 to TRBJ2-3; possible D gene TRBD2, 6 bases. This CDR3 spans 10 amino acids. Germline V gene data show CDR1 as SNHLY and CDR2 as FYNNEI. Between the trimmed V and J ends, which lost 11 bases and 5 bases, there was a span of 8 bases. This CDR3 reads CAHGGDTQYF. The CDR3 nucleotides read TGTGCCCACGGGGGAGATACGCAGTATTTT. Full variable domain (outside the CDR3, taken from reference TRBV2 and TRBJ2-3): EPEVTQTPSHQVTQMGQEVILRCVPISNHLYFYWYRQILGQKVEFLVSFYNNEISEKSEIFDDQFSVERPDGSNFTLKIRSTKLEDSAMYFCAHGGDTQYFGPGTRLTVL.

The rearrangement joins TRBV6-1 to TRBJ1-4; weak D call: TRBD1 (5 bases). Deletions cut 6 bases from V and 5 bases from J, with 13 bases between. Germline V gene lookup returns CDR1 MNHNS and CDR2 SASEGT. CDR3 length: 14 amino acids. CDR3 sequence (DNA): TGTGCCAGCAGGGACCAGGGATTCAATGAAAAACTGTTTTTT. As protein: CASRDQGFNEKLFF.

V usage is TRBV9 and J usage is TRBJ2-1, with TRBD2 identical over 11 bases. The CDR3 is made up of 15 amino acids. The junction had 4 bases not matched to a gene; V was cut back by 3 bases and J by 5 bases. CDR1 is SGDLS and CDR2 is YYNGEE in the germline V gene. Here the CDR3 reads CASSGGGLADNEQFF. The CDR3 coding sequence is TGTGCCAGCAGCGGGGGGGGACTAGCGGACAATGAGCAGTTCTTC. Based on the CDR3 plus reference TRBV9 and TRBJ2-1, the full variable domain is DSGVTQTPKHLITATGQRVTLRCSPRSGDLSVYWYQQSLDQGLQFLIQYYNGEERAKGNILERFSAQQFPDLHSELNLSSLELGDSALYFCASSGGGLADNEQFFGPGTRLTVL.

V is TRBV7-6 and J is TRBJ2-1; 10 bases are a match to TRBD2. After removal of 6 bases from V and 8 bases from J, the junction contained 10 bases not matched to a gene. The CDR3 covers 15 residues. Germline values: CDR1 SGHVS, CDR2 FNYEAQ. The CDR3 is CASRPASGSGDEQFF. DNA of the CDR3: TGTGCCAGCAGGCCCGCTAGCGGGAGCGGAGATGAGCAGTTCTTC.

The V and J genes are TRBV11-1 and TRBJ2-1; a possible D gene is TRBD2 (5 bases). Trimming pared 5 bases from V and 6 bases from J, leaving 14 bases between. The CDR3 sequence is 14 residues long. Per the germline V gene, CDR1 is SGHAT and CDR2 is FQDESV (reference sequence). CDR3 DNA sequence: TGTGCCAGCAGCGAGGCTAGCAGAACCAATGAGCAGTTCTTC. It encodes CASSEASRTNEQFF.

The chain is built from TRBV5-6 and TRBJ2-7; TRBD1 matches at 9 bases. The CDR3 length is 17 residues. With V trimmed by 1 base and J by 2 bases, 10 bases remained unmatched. Germline lookup yields CDR1 SGHDT and CDR2 YYEEEE. CDR3 loop: CASSLRKTGGYTYEQYF. The CDR3 DNA sequence: TGTGCCAGCAGCTTGCGCAAGACAGGGGGTTATACCTACGAGCAGTACTTC.

V gene TRBV5-8 combines with J gene TRBJ2-5; maybe TRBD2 (5 bases). The CDR3 runs 14 residues. Germline CDR1 SGHTS, CDR2 YDEGEE. The V end was cut by 3 bases, the J end by 4 bases, with 13 bases between. The CDR3 nucleotides read TGTGCCAGCAGCTCGAGGGTCGAGCGAGAGACCCAGTACTTC. Its translation is CASSSRVERETQYF.

This clone was detected once. V and J are TRBV13 and TRBJ2-3, with 9 bases identical to TRBD2. The CDR3 sequence is 16 residues long. CDR1 and CDR2 from the germline V gene are PRHDT and FYEKMQ (reference sequence). Trimming removed 5 bases from V and 4 bases from J; junction bases left unmatched: 10. The CDR3 region is CASSGRYSGSADTQYF. The CDR3 DNA reads TGTGCCAGCAGCGGCCGTTATAGCGGGAGTGCAGATACGCAGTATTTT. Based on the CDR3 plus reference TRBV13 and TRBJ2-3, the full variable domain is AAGVIQSPRHLIKEKRETATLKCYPIPRHDTVYWYQQGPGQDPQFLISFYEKMQSDKGSIPDRFSAQQFSDYHSELNMSSLELGDSALYFCASSGRYSGSADTQYFGPGTRLTVL.

The chain links TRBV7-9 to TRBJ2-3; tentative D call: TRBD2 (7 bases). The germline CDR1 and CDR2 sequences are SEHNR and FQNEAQ (reference sequence). Trimming removed 3 bases at V and 9 bases at J, with 16 bases between. This CDR3 comprises 14 residues. CDR3 in DNA: TGTGCCAGCAGCTTCGGGACTACCGGGGGCACGCAGTATTTT. Protein product: CASSFGTTGGTQYF.

V and J are TRBV7-2 and TRBJ2-7, with a possible D match to TRBD2 (5 bases). Per the germline V gene, CDR1 is SGHTA and CDR2 is FQGNSA. This CDR3 contains 13 residues. V shed 3 bases and J shed 2 bases, with 8 bases lying between them. The CDR3 region is CASSFPGTYEQYF. The CDR3 DNA reads TGTGCCAGCAGCTTCCCGGGGACCTACGAGCAGTACTTC. The variable domain in full, with the rest retrieved from reference TRBV7-2 and TRBJ2-7, is GAGVSQSPSNKVTEKGKDVELRCDPISGHTALYWYRQSLGQGLEFLIYFQGNSAPDKSGLPSDRFSAERTGGSVSTLTIQRTQQEDSAVYLCASSFPGTYEQYFGPGTRLTVT.

This chain connects TRBV18 to TRBJ1-1, with D tentatively TRBD1 (6 bases). Germline-derived CDR1 and CDR2 are KGHSH and LQKENI. With 4 bases removed from V and 2 bases from J, the gap between germline ends came to 8 bases. CDR3 length equals 13 residues. The CDR3 region is CASSLDRNTEAFF. Written as DNA, the CDR3 is TGTGCCAGCTCACTGGACAGAAACACTGAAGCTTTCTTT.

There are a few counts of this clone. A junction boundary mismatches the germline segment, possibly from a read error. The V and J genes are TRBV7-9 and TRBJ2-1, with 14 bases lining up with TRBD2. The CDR3 contains 19 residues. From germline, CDR1 is SEHNR and CDR2 FQNEAQ (reference sequence). In nucleotides, the CDR3 is TGTTCCAGCAGCTTAGGACTAGCGGGAGGCCTCAGCTCCTACAATGAGCAGTTCTTC. It codes for CSSSLGLAGGLSSYNEQFF.

This chain connects TRBV4-2 to TRBJ2-7; 7 bases agree with TRBD1. CDR3 length equals 14 residues. Trimming removed 3 bases from V and 7 bases from J; junction bases left unmatched: 9. In germline, CDR1 is LGHNA, CDR2 YNFKEQ. CDR3 residues: CASSQDRSSVEQYF. DNA of the CDR3: TGTGCCAGCAGCCAGGACAGGTCTTCGGTAGAGCAGTACTTC.